Each of the 11 T cell receptor beta chains below was sequenced from the same sample in a study of early T cells in non-severe SARS-CoV-2 infection. Each CDR3 protein gets one entry after TCRdb re-called the 5' RACE reads with MiXCR. The table has 75,000 to 80,000 distinct CDR3 sequences, roughly 9.4% seen once. Sequenced material: whole blood. Source of these receptors: an adult who was a healthcare worker with PCR-confirmed SARS-CoV-2 infection or an uninfected control (not recorded which).

The rearrangement joins TRBV3-1 to TRBJ2-1, with 8 bases matching TRBD2. Germline V lookup: CDR1 LGHDT, CDR2 YNNKEL (reference sequence). The CDR3 has 15 residues. The ends lost 0 bases at V and 9 bases at J; junction bases unmatched: 7. Written as DNA, the CDR3 is TGTGCCAGCAGCCAAGAATTGGTACTAGCGGTTGAGCAGTTCTTC. Its translation: CASSQELVLAVEQFF.

This clonotype turned up a few times. The chain links TRBV28 to TRBJ1-6, with TRBD1 matching 8 bases. The CDR3 loop spans 19 amino acids. The germline V gene encodes CDR1 MDHEN and CDR2 SYDVKM. V lost 3 bases and J lost 0; bases outside the gene matches: 10. The CDR3 sequence is CASSLLAGGGSSYNSPLHF. CDR3 coding DNA: TGTGCCAGCAGTTTGCTGGCAGGGGGCGGGAGCTCCTATAATTCACCCCTCCACTTT.

In its sample, this clonotype was seen a few times. The chain employs TRBV28 and TRBJ2-4, with D possibly being TRBD2 (5 bases). The CDR3 is made up of 12 amino acids. The V gene's germline CDR1 is MDHEN and CDR2 SYDVKM. V gave up 6 bases and J gave up 8 bases, with 11 bases separating them. CDR3 amino acids: CASRVEGDIQYF. For the CDR3, the DNA is TGTGCCAGCAGGGTCGAGGGAGACATTCAGTACTTC.

This clonotype was detected ten times or more. The gene calls are TRBV27 and TRBJ1-5; a possible D gene is TRBD1 (5 bases). Germline CDR1 MNHEY, CDR2 SMNVEV (reference sequence). The CDR3 is 13 amino acids. V lost 0 bases, J lost 8 bases, and 8 bases lay in between. The CDR3 spells CASSLSGEKPQHF. CDR3 coding DNA: TGTGCCAGCAGTTTATCGGGGGAAAAGCCCCAGCATTTT.

This clonotype appeared many times. The chain links TRBV4-1 to TRBJ2-1; D is undetermined. From germline, CDR1 is MGHRA and CDR2 YSYEKL. This CDR3 has 15 amino acids. V was pared by 0 bases and J by 6 bases, with 12 bases between. The CDR3 DNA follows: TGCGCCAGCAGCCAAGAGGGCGGCAGCCCCAATGAGCAGTTCTTC. It yields the protein CASSQEGGSPNEQFF.

This clonotype appeared many times. The rearrangement joins TRBV6-4 to TRBJ2-3; D unclear. The CDR3 contains 11 residues. Trimming stripped 7 bases from V and 1 base from J, with 3 bases between. In germline, CDR1 is MRHNA, CDR2 SNTAGT. The CDR3 loop is CASNRTDTQYF. In DNA, the CDR3 is TGTGCCAGCAATCGCACAGATACGCAGTATTTT.

In this sample, this clonotype turned up many times. The chain joins TRBV5-4 to TRBJ2-7, with D maybe TRBD1 (6 bases). Trimming took 4 bases from V and 2 from J, leaving 13 bases between them. The CDR3 is 14 residues long. Germline CDR1 SGHNT, CDR2 YYREEE (reference sequence). The CDR3 is CASSLGDTPYEQYF. CDR3 sequence (DNA): TGTGCCAGCAGCCTAGGGGACACTCCCTACGAGCAGTACTTC.

This clonotype was picked up a small number of times. J is TRBJ2-7 and V is TRBV28; D is uncertain. The CDR3 consists of 11 residues. CDR1 and CDR2 (germline): MDHEN, SYDVKM. V was pared by 6 bases and J by 6 bases, with 9 bases between. The CDR3 bases are TGTGCCAGCAGCCCTGGGGTCGAGCAGTACTTC. Protein sequence: CASSPGVEQYF.

Many counts were recorded for this clonotype. J is TRBJ2-3 and V is TRBV29-1, with D unresolved. The CDR3 has 13 amino acids. Trimming cost V 4 bases and J 2 bases, with 10 bases left between them. Germline CDR1 SQVTM, CDR2 ANQGSEA. This CDR3 reads CSVGSHYTDTQYF. The CDR3 coding sequence is TGCAGCGTTGGCTCCCACTACACAGATACGCAGTATTTT.

This clonotype came up a few times. The chain carries TRBV7-2 and TRBJ2-3; D not resolved. The V end lost 0 bases, the J end lost 2 bases, and 9 bases lay between the germline ends. Germline CDR1 SGHTA, CDR2 FQGNSA. The CDR3 is 15 residues long. CDR3 sequence reads: CASSLAIGPTDTQYF. CDR3 nucleotide sequence: TGTGCCAGCAGCTTAGCGATAGGACCCACAGATACGCAGTATTTT.

The chain combines TRBV29-1 with TRBJ2-1, with 7 bases that match TRBD2. J lost 8 bases, V lost 5 bases, and 9 bases had no gene match. The CDR3 contains 13 residues. Looked up from germline, CDR1 is SQVTM and CDR2 is ANQGSEA. CDR3 bases: TGCAGCGTTTCAGGGAGGGCACGAGATGAGCAGTTCTTC. It translates to CSVSGRARDEQFF.